This section outlines one T cell receptor (beta chain) sequence together with its context. The clone's antigen remains unknown. No much larger clonotype is one base removed from it; base qualities were not supplied. This entry belongs to a study of CD8 T cells in Susac syndrome (dated by TCRdb to the late 2010s). A note on the overall study: Whether CD8+ T cell activation and differentiation in Susac syndrome was antigen driven was tested using repertoire sequencing. Study-level results and caveats: The study acknowledged that relatively few individuals were included in the TCR sequencing and HLA analysis.

Peripheral blood CD8+ and CD4+ T cells from healthy donors, Susac syndrome patients and multiple sclerosis patients were profiled using high-throughput TCR beta sequencing. Multiple sclerosis controls were treatment-naive patients with stable or active relapsing-remitting disease fulfilling revised McDonald criteria. Bulk CD8+ and CD4+ T cells were purified by magnetic negative isolation, while CD8+ TEMRA cells were enriched using FACS. Blood was collected in EDTA tubes and processed within 24 hours, with PBMCs isolated through density gradient centrifugation. PBMCs destined for TCR sequencing were cryopreserved in liquid nitrogen and later thawed in a 37 °C water bath. The sorted or isolated CD4+, CD8+ and CD8+ TEMRA cells reached a purity of at least 90%. At the junction V is shortened by 7 bases and J by 3 bases; bases outside the gene matches: 12. From the germline V gene (reference sequence), CDR1 is MNHEY and CDR2 is SMNVEV. Reading from cysteine to phenylalanine, the CDR3 counts 17 amino acids. The sequence is cut down to CDR3 DNA, 51 bases in frame from base 1.

RNA was extracted with the RNeasy kit and roughly 0.45 to 1 ug was reverse transcribed using random hexamers. The immunoSEQ multiplex PCR assay, which covers 54 Vbeta and 13 Jbeta segments, was used to amplify TCR beta CDR3 regions. PCR amplification bias was corrected using a synthetic template baseline for primer optimization and computational correction. As for the authors' bioinformatics: Reads were annotated to V, D and J genes per IMGT and analyzed with immunoSEQ Analyzer, keeping only productive sequences. Clonality was computed as one minus Shannon entropy normalized by log2 of the number of productive unique sequences. For each patient and control, public and private clones were evaluated within the 100 most prevalent clones. A clone was defined as Susac-specific if it was absent from the healthy and MS cohorts, from over 1,000 published viral clones and from other ImmuneACCESS disease sequences. TCRdb trimmed public reads at Q25 via fastp, called clones via MiXCR and kept in-frame beta chains. Rows merge per CDR3 protein into single entries with the most common DNA and genes. The V and J calls were not made by the authors but by TCRdb's processing. The sample table records 160,000 or so distinct CDR3 sequences; approximately 95% of these occur just once. 0.09% to 0.1% of the sample comes from the top ten.

This sequence was found in a human donor with multiple sclerosis. The sequence is built from TRBV27 and TRBJ2-1, and TRBD2 matches 10 of the central bases. The sample comprised CD4+ T cells from PBMCs. The DNA sequence is given as TGTGCCAGCACCGGACTAGCGGCCTATTCCAACTACAATGAGCAGTTCTTC. This sequence encodes CASTGLAAYSNYNEQFF.